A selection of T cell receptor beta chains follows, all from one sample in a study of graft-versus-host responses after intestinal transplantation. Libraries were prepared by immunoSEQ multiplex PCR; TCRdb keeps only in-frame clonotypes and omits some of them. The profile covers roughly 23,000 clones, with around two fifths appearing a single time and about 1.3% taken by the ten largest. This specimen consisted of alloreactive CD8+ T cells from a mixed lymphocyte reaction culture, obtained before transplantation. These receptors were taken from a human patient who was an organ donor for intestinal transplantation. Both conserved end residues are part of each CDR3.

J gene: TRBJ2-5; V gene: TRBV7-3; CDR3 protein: CASSLRAGWTQYF
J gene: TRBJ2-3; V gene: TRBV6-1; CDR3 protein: CASSGTVGGDTQYF
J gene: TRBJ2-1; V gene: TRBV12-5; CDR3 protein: CASGLAIGGPRGNEQFF
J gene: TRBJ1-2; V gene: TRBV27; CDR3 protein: CASSRERNYGYTF
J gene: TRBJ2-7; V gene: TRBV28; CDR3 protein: CASSLLVASGGARGEQYF
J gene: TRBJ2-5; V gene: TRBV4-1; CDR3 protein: CASSQLAGLETQYF
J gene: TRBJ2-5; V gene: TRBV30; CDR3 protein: CAWDMVIDSYQETQYF
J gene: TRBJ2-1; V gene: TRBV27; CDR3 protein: CARGAGLAHSYNEQFF
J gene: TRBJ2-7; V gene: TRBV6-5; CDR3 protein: CASSYGGAEYEQYF
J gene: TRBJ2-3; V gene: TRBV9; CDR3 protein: CASSPRDGDSTDTQYF
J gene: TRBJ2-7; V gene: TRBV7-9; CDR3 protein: CASSSSSYEQYF
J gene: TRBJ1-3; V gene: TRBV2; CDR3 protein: CASTHRVNTIYF
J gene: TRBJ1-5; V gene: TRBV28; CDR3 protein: CASSSSSSNQPQHF
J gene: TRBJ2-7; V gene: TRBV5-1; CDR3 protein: CASSLDIASGSVCEQYF
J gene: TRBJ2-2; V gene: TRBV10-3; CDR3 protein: CAISELAGPSTGELFF
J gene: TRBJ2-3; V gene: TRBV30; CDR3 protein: CAWSGDSDTQYF
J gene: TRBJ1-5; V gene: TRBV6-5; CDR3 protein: CASSYILTAPYQPQHF
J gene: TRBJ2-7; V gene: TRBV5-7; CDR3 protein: CASSLGPGLTYEQYF
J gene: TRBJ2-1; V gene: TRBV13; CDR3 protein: CASSSVRQGSNEQFF
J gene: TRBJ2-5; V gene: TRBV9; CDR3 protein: CASSVVGLWETQYF
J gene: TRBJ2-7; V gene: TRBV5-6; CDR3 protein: CASSVWGTGAYEQYF
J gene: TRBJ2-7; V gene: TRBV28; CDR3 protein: CASSLTGLTYEQYF
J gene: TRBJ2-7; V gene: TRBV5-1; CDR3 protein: CASSPANSYEQYF
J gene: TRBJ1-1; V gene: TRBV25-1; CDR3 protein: CASSESYSPNTEAFF
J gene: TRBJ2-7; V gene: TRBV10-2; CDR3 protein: CASSAIQGWEQYF
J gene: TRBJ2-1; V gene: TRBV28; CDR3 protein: CASSSDRAPLLNEQFF
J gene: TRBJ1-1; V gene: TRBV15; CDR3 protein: CAASTHRGRDTEAFF
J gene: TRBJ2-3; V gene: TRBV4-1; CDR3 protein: CASSQVGAVVTDTQYF
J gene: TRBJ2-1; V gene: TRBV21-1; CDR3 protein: CASSKVETNQYNEQFF
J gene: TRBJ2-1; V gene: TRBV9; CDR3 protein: CASSVDGLRDEQFF
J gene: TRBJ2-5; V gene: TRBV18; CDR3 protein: CASSRYHRQTQYF
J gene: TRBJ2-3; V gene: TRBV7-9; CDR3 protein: CASSLGQGASGRTDTQYF
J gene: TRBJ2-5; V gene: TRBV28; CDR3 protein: CASRPTTVQETQYF
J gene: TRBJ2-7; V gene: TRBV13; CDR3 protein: CASSPDQGTYEQYF
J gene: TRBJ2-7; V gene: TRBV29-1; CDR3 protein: CSVRAGAFYEQYF
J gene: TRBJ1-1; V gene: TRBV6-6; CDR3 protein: CASRGQGRTEAFF
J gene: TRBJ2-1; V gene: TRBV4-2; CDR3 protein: CASSPSGGRQFF
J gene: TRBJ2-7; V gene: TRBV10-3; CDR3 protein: CASSGTTYEQYF
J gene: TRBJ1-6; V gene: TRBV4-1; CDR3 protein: CASSQQKDRPNSPLHF
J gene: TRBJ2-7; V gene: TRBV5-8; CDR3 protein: CASSQTGGAYEQYF
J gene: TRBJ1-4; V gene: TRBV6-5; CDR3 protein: CASSYSTYSEKLFF
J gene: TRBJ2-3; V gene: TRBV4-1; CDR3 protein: CASSLGTVLAGGPDTQYF
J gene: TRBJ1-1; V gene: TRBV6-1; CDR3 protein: CASSEQGRNTEAFF
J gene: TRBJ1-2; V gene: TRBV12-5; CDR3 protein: CASAPALNYGYTF
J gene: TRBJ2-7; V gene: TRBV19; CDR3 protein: CASSMSPSGLATYEQYF
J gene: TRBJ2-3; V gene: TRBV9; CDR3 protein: CASSVGFTDTQYF
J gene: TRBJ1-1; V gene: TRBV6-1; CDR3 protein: CASRKGTEAFF
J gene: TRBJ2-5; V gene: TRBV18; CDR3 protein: CASSPDLRERRALQETQYF
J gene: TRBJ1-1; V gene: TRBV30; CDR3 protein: CAWYGGDTEAFF
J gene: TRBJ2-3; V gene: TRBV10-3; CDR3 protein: CAIIVSGGQGSDTQYF
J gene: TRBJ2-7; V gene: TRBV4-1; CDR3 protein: CASSQGSEQYF
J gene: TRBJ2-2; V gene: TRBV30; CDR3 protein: CAWSDVWTSGRIGELFF
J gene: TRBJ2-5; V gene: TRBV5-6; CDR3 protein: CASSLEGGLETQYF